This T cell receptor (beta chain) was profiled in a study of response to subunit inactivated influenza vaccine. Overall study results and limits: Each seasonal influenza vaccination, the authors suggested, recruits few new T cells.

TCRdb reprocessed the RT-PCR reads via MiXCR and lists one record per CDR3 protein. The table lists about 190,000 distinct CDR3 sequences, 13% to 15% of them singletons. Germline assignment: CDR1 LGHNA and CDR2 YSLEER. V was pared by 0 bases and J by 4 bases, with 12 bases between. The CDR3 loop spans 15 amino acids. On this clonotype: Its antigen remains unidentified.

The sequences come from CD8+ T cells sorted from PBMCs, collected 4 to 6 days after vaccination. This sequence joins TRBV4-3 and TRBJ2-5, with D maybe TRBD1 (6 bases). This clonotype originated in a man aged 50 to 60 who received an inactivated influenza vaccine. CDR3 amino acids: CASSQDISDRETQYF. The CDR3 DNA sequence: TGCGCCAGCAGCCAAGATATATCGGACAGAGAGACCCAGTACTTC.